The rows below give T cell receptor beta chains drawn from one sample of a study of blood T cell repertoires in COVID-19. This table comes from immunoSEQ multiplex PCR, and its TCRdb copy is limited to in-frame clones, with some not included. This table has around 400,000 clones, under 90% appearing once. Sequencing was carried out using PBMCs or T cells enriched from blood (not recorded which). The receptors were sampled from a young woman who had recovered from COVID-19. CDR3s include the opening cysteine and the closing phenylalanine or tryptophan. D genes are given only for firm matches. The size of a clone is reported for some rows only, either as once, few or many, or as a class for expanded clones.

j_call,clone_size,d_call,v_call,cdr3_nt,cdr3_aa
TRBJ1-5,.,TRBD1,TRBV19,TGTGCCAGTAGTATTGGGACAGGGGAGGCTCAGCCCCAGCATTTT,CASSIGTGEAQPQHF
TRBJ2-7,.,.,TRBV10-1,TGCGCCAGCAGTGAGGGAGGCTTGGGAGAGCAGTACTTC,CASSEGGLGEQYF
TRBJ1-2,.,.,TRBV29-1,TGCAGCGTTGAAGAGGCAGGGTCCTATGGCTACACCTTC,CSVEEAGSYGYTF
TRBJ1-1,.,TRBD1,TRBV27,TGTGCCAGCAGTCCTTTAACACAGGGGCAAGATTTAAGGGCAGGAGCTTTCTTT,CASSPLTQGQDLRAGAFF
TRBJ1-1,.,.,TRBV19,TGTGCCAGTATGGTGTTGGGAGGACGGCCTGAAGCTTTCTTT,CASMVLGGRPEAFF
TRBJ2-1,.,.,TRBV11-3,TGTGCCAGCAGCTTAGTGAGTGCAGCGAGTGAGCAGTTCTTC,CASSLVSAASEQFF
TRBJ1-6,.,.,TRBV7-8,TGTGCCAGCAGCCCACTTACAGGGAGCTCCTATAATTCACCCCTCCACTTT,CASSPLTGSSYNSPLHF
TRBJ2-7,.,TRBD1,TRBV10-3,TGTGCCAGCCAGACAGGGTCCGATTCCTACGAGCAGTACTTC,CASQTGSDSYEQYF
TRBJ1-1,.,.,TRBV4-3,TGCGCCAGCAGCCATACCTGGTACAGGCCTTCTCGCATGAACACTGAAGCTTTCTTT,CASSHTWYRPSRMNTEAFF
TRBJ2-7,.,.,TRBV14,TGTGCCAGCAGCCGACAGGCCTCCTACGAGCAGTACTTC,CASSRQASYEQYF
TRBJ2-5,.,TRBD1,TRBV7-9,TGTGCCAGCAGCGCAACGGACAGGGGATTGAGAGAGACCCAGTACTTC,CASSATDRGLRETQYF
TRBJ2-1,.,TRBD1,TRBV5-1,TGCGCCAGCAGCCGAAGACAGGGTACAAGAAATGAGCAGTTCTTC,CASSRRQGTRNEQFF
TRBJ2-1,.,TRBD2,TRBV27,TGTGCCAGCAGTTTACTAGCGGGAGGGCACAATGAGCAGTTCTTC,CASSLLAGGHNEQFF
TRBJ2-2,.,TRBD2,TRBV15,TGTGCCACCAGCAGAGATCTGAGCGGGGGAACCGGGGAGCTGTTTTTT,CATSRDLSGGTGELFF
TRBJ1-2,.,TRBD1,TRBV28,TGTGCCAGCAGTGAGGGACAGGGATACTATGGCTACACCTTC,CASSEGQGYYGYTF
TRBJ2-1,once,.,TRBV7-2,TGTGCCAGCAGCCCTAGCAGGGGCACCTACAATGAGCAGTTCTTC,CASSPSRGTYNEQFF
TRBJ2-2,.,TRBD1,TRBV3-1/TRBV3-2,TGTGCCAGCAGCTTGGGACAGGCAACCGGGGAGCTGTTTTTT,CASSLGQATGELFF